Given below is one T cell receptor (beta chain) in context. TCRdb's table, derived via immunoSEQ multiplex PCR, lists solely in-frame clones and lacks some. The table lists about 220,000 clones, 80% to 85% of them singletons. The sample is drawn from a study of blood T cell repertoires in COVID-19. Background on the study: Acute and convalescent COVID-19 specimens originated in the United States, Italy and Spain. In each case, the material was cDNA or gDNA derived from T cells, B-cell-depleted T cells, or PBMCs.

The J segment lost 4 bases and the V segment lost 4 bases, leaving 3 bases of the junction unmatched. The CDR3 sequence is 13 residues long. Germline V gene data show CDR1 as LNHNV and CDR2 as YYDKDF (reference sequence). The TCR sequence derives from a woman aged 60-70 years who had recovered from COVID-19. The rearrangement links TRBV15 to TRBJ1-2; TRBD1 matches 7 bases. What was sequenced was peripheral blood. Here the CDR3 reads CATSKGQAYGYTF. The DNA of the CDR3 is TGTGCCACCAGCAAAGGACAGGCCTATGGCTACACCTTC.